These 14 T cell receptor beta chains originate from one sample sequenced in a study of cytomegalovirus exposure and HLA in healthy donors (dated by TCRdb to about 2017). The method behind the library was the immunoSEQ multiplex PCR assay. For the multiplex PCR, a mixture combining 60 forward primers for TCR Vbeta segments and 13 reverse primers for TCR Jbeta segments was used. The clones in this table, taken by TCRdb from immuneACCESS, are in-frame only. Not every clone is retained; where verified, under half of the shortfall comes from an unresolved V gene, and the cause of the rest is unknown. The sample data list roughly 120,000 clones, and 70% to 85% of these were observed just once. Together, the top ten hold roughly 4.5% of the sample. The sample consisted of PBMCs. The receptors derive from a man in his forties or fifties in good health and CMV-seropositive.

The chain joins TRBV6-6 to TRBJ1-4; a weak D match, TRBD1 (6 bases). Trimming removed 0 bases at V and 7 bases at J, with 12 bases between. Germline V lookup: CDR1 MNHNY, CDR2 SVGAGI (reference sequence). This CDR3 has 15 residues. The CDR3 here is CASSYSAGVGEKLFF. The CDR3 DNA follows: TGTGCCAGCAGTTACTCCGCAGGGGTTGGTGAAAAACTGTTTTTT.

The chain combines TRBV5-4 with TRBJ2-3; 8 positions match TRBD2. Unmatched junction bases numbered 9, after V lost 5 bases and J lost 4 bases. Germline-derived CDR1 and CDR2 are SGHNT and YYREEE (reference sequence). The CDR3 has 15 amino acids. The CDR3 loop reads CASSPGLARADTQYF. In DNA, the CDR3 is TGTGCCAGCAGTCCCGGACTAGCACGGGCAGATACGCAGTATTTT.

The V call is TRBV4-3, the J call TRBJ2-7, with 7 bases aligning to TRBD1. V shed 2 bases and J 6 bases; nucleotides not matched to a gene: 10. This CDR3 has 15 amino acids. Germline V gene lookup returns CDR1 LGHNA and CDR2 YSLEER. CDR3 residues: CASSQQLKTGSEQYF. The CDR3 DNA reads as TGCGCCAGCAGCCAACAACTGAAGACAGGGTCCGAGCAGTACTTC.

This clone was counted only a few times. The chain has TRBV27 and TRBJ2-3; D not certain. Trimming pared 3 bases from V and 0 bases from J, leaving 7 bases between. Per germline, CDR1 MNHEY and CDR2 SMNVEV (reference sequence). The CDR3 covers 14 residues. CDR3: CASSLYTSTDTQYF. The CDR3 nucleotides read TGTGCCAGCAGTTTGTATACTAGCACAGATACGCAGTATTTT.

This clone came up once. This chain joins TRBV6-1 and TRBJ1-1; D perhaps matches TRBD1 (6 bases). Germline V gene sequence: CDR1 MNHNS, CDR2 SASEGT. The germline V and J ends were trimmed by 4 bases and 0 bases, with 15 bases remaining between them. The CDR3 consists of 16 residues. The CDR3 DNA reads as TGTGCCAGCAGTGCCTCGGGGGGCGGGATGAACACTGAAGCTTTCTTT. It specifies CASSASGGGMNTEAFF.

The genes are TRBV2 and TRBJ2-5, with a weak D call TRBD2 (6 bases). Germline CDR1 reads SNHLY; CDR2 reads FYNNEI. The CDR3 is 16 amino acids. V lost 6 bases and J 2 bases, leaving 19 bases between the germline ends. The CDR3 protein is CASRPETRVFQETQYF. DNA for the CDR3: TGTGCCAGCAGGCCCGAGACTAGAGTTTTTCAAGAGACCCAGTACTTC.

This clone was counted once. The V gene is TRBV13, the J gene TRBJ2-2; D possibly corresponds to TRBD2 (5 bases). V lost 1 base, J lost 0 bases, and 9 bases lay in between. The length of the CDR3 is 16 residues. The germline V gene has CDR1 PRHDT and CDR2 FYEKMQ (reference sequence). The CDR3 coding sequence is TGTGCCAGCAGCTTAGAAGCGGACGCGAACACCGGGGAGCTGTTTTTT. Its translation is CASSLEADANTGELFF.

This clone was recorded once. This rearrangement joins TRBV25-1 to TRBJ1-4; 9 bases are a match to TRBD1. J gave up 5 bases and V 10 bases, and 5 bases lay outside the gene matches. Germline values: CDR1 MGHDK, CDR2 SYGVNS. The CDR3 runs 13 residues. This CDR3 is CATKGTGNEKLFF. As DNA, the CDR3 is TGTGCCACCAAAGGGACAGGGAATGAAAAACTGTTTTTT.

In this sample, this clone turned up a few times. CDR3 residues: CASSPRTDIYTEAFF. DNA for the CDR3: TGTGCCAGCAGCCCCAGGACAGACATCTACACTGAAGCTTTCTTT. The rearrangement links TRBV7-6 to TRBJ1-1, with D perhaps matching TRBD1 (6 bases). CDR3 length: 15 residues. V lost 5 bases to trimming and J lost 3 bases, with 16 bases between them. The V gene's germline CDR1 is SGHVS and CDR2 FNYEAQ.

The chain has TRBV5-4 and TRBJ2-5; 10 nucleotides align to TRBD2. CDR3 length equals 14 residues. Germline lookup yields CDR1 SGHNT and CDR2 YYREEE (reference sequence). V lost 4 bases, J lost 3 bases, and 3 bases stayed unmatched. The CDR3 sequence: CASSAGLAEETQYF. CDR3 coding DNA: TGTGCCAGCAGCGCCGGACTAGCGGAAGAGACCCAGTACTTC.

The rearrangement links TRBV30 to TRBJ1-1, with TRBD1 as a possible D gene (6 bases). The CDR3 totals 15 residues. V lost 1 base to trimming and J lost 4 bases, with 16 bases between them. CDR1 is GTSNPN, CDR2 SVGIG, per germline (reference sequence). The CDR3 DNA reads TGTGCCTGGAGTGACAGGGCCAAGACGGGCACTGAAGCTTTCTTT. Its translation is CAWSDRAKTGTEAFF.

The chain couples TRBV4-1 to TRBJ1-5; no clear D. Germline V gives CDR1 MGHRA, CDR2 YSYEKL. This CDR3 is 13 amino acids long. The V end was cut by 5 bases, the J end by 2 bases, with 7 bases between. This CDR3 is CASSSQGNQPQHF. The CDR3 DNA sequence: TGCGCCAGCAGCTCTCAGGGCAATCAGCCCCAGCATTTT.

The chain joins TRBV30 to TRBJ1-6; tentative D call: TRBD1 (5 bases). The germline CDR1 and CDR2 sequences are GTSNPN and SVGIG (reference sequence). CDR3 length: 16 residues. With 2 bases removed from V and 9 bases from J, the gap between germline ends came to 20 bases. The DNA for the CDR3 is TGTGCCTGGAGTTCCGGGACTCCAGGGCGCAGTTCACCCCTCCACTTT. It yields the protein CAWSSGTPGRSSPLHF.

This rearrangement joins TRBV6-5 to TRBJ2-5, with TRBD2 matching 9 bases. Germline values: CDR1 MNHEY, CDR2 SVGAGI. This CDR3 region has 14 residues. Germline trimming cut 5 bases from V and 5 bases from J; bases unmatched to any gene: 6. DNA of the CDR3: TGTGCCAGCAGTATAGCGGGAGCGGGCGAGACCCAGTACTTC. Protein sequence: CASSIAGAGETQYF.